These 7 T cell receptor beta chains share one sample of origin, sequenced in a study of CD8 T cells in ankylosing spondylitis. One entry per CDR3 protein results from TCRdb running MiXCR on the 5' RACE reads. The table shows 120,000 to 150,000 distinct CDR3 sequences, with roughly 7.7% occurring only once. Sequencing was performed on synovial fluid, either unsorted or a sorted T cell fraction (not recorded which). Receptors originate from a male donor with ankylosing spondylitis.

At least ten counts were recorded for this clonotype. The chain has TRBV20-1 and TRBJ1-5; D is undetermined. CDR1 is DFQATT and CDR2 is SNEGSKA in the germline V gene (reference sequence). The CDR3 is made up of 14 amino acids. The V end lost 0 bases, the J end lost 0 bases, and 6 bases lay between the germline ends. The CDR3 DNA is TGCAGTGCTAGAGAACAGTATAGCAATCAGCCCCAGCATTTT. It codes for CSAREQYSNQPQHF.

The V call is TRBV18, the J call TRBJ2-1; TRBD2 agrees at 7 bases. The CDR3 runs 14 residues. In germline, CDR1 is KGHSH, CDR2 LQKENI. Unmatched junction bases numbered 5, after V lost 3 bases and J lost 6 bases. The CDR3 region has the DNA TGTGCCAGCTCACCTGGACTAGTTAGCAATGAGCAGTTCTTC. Protein sequence: CASSPGLVSNEQFF.

The V gene is TRBV4-3, the J gene TRBJ1-2, with a tentative D call TRBD1 (5 bases). The CDR3 covers 16 residues. V lost 1 base and J 6 bases, leaving 18 bases between the germline ends. From germline, CDR1 is LGHNA and CDR2 YSLEER. The CDR3 DNA follows: TGCGCCAGCAGCCAAGGGCCGGCAGACAGAAATAATGGCTACACCTTC. It codes for CASSQGPADRNNGYTF.

This clonotype was observed many times. The chain is built from TRBV29-1 and TRBJ2-7, with D perhaps assigned TRBD1 or TRBD2 (5 bases each). Germline CDR1 SQVTM, CDR2 ANQGSEA. This CDR3 is 17 amino acids long. Trimming cost V 6 bases and J 6 bases, with 30 bases left between them. CDR3 bases: TGCAGCGTGAAAGGGGTCGGAATGGGCAGCGGCCTGGGCGAGCAGTACTTC. Amino acids: CSVKGVGMGSGLGEQYF.

This clonotype came up many times. The V and J genes are TRBV6-1 and TRBJ2-3, with 9 bases that match TRBD2. Losses at the gene ends were 7 bases for V and 5 bases for J; bases not matched to a gene: 7. Germline V CDR1 and CDR2: MNHNS, SASEGT. CDR3 length: 14 amino acids. The chain's CDR3 is CASTDSGSLDTQYF. CDR3 nucleotide sequence: TGTGCCAGCACCGATAGCGGGAGTCTAGATACGCAGTATTTT.

This clonotype was seen ten or more times. V usage is TRBV20-1 and J usage is TRBJ2-3; 8 bases align to TRBD2. Germline assignment: CDR1 DFQATT and CDR2 SNEGSKA (reference sequence). There are 14 residues in the CDR3. V shed 5 bases and J 2 bases; nucleotides not matched to a gene: 6. The CDR3 is CSALGLENTDTQYF. The CDR3 nucleotides are TGCAGTGCTTTGGGACTAGAGAACACAGATACGCAGTATTTT.

The chain carries TRBV7-9 and TRBJ2-1; D remains ambiguous. Trimming removed 8 bases from V and 5 bases from J, with 4 bases in between. The CDR3 covers 10 residues. Germline loops: CDR1 SEHNR, CDR2 FQNEAQ (reference sequence). The CDR3 loop is CASGNNEQFF. The CDR3 nucleotides are TGTGCCAGCGGAAACAATGAGCAGTTCTTC. The whole variable domain, filled in from reference TRBV7-9 and TRBJ2-1, reads DTGVSQNPRHKITKRGQNVTFRCDPISEHNRLYWYRQTLGQGPEFLTYFQNEAQLEKSRLLSDRFSAERPKGSFSTLEIQRTEQGDSAMYLCASGNNEQFFGPGTRLTVL.